This T cell receptor beta chain was captured in a study of identical twins. Using its own MiXCR run on the 5' RACE reads, TCRdb lists one record per CDR3 protein. The profile shows a few hundred thousand distinct CDR3 sequences, around a sixth of them singletons. V gave up 4 bases and J gave up 3 bases; unmatched junction bases: 5. CDR3 length: 15 amino acids. Germline V gene sequence: CDR1 KGHDR, CDR2 SFDVKD. Sequencing was done on a sample of naive T cells sorted from blood. This sequence originates from a man aged 50 or older in good health. This sequence joins TRBV24-1 and TRBJ2-7; TRBD1 aligns across 10 bases. This chain's CDR3 is CATSDPGTGDYEQYF. CDR3 DNA sequence: TGTGCCACCAGTGACCCCGGGACAGGGGACTACGAGCAGTACTTC.